This T cell receptor (beta chain) came from a study of molecular identifiers for immune sequencing clone quantification. Study context: Replicate RNA from 20,000 or 100,000 naive CD8 T cells formed five aliquots; four were sequenced.

CDR3 length equals 13 residues. The germline V gene encodes CDR1 SQVTM and CDR2 ANQGSEA. After removal of 7 bases from V and 3 bases from J, the junction contained 6 bases not matched to a gene. Naive CD8 libraries used roughly 17,000 to 1,100,000 sorted cells and 10%, 30% or 50% RNA. Both previously described methods and listed TCR primers were employed to make bulk TCR libraries. One entry per CDR3 protein results from TCRdb running MiXCR on the PCR reads. Of under 650,000 distinct CDR3 sequences in the sample, just under 20% were seen once. Many counts were recorded for this clonotype. The clonotype was recovered from a human donor in good health. Some libraries in this study had Jurkat cell RNA spiked in. The sequenced material came from naive CD8+ T cells from blood, with Jurkat cell RNA spiked in. Subset given: FACS-sorted CD8+CD4-CCR7+CD45RA+ naive T cells. V is TRBV29-1 and J is TRBJ1-1, with 9 bases fitting TRBD1. DNA for the CDR3: TGCAGCGGTACAGGGGGCAGGTACACTGAAGCTTTCTTT. Translating gives CSGTGGRYTEAFF.